This T cell receptor beta chain is from a study of beta chain features in type 1 diabetes. Turning to the study itself: Researchers looked at fewer than 120,000,000 sorted cells across all samples.

Study results and limitations: All four CD4+ subsets of Type 1 diabetes patients contained TCRB CDR3s that were moderately but significantly shorter.

V gave up 5 bases and J gave up 4 bases, with 13 bases separating them. Per germline, CDR1 LNHDA and CDR2 SQIVND (reference sequence). The CDR3 loop spans 14 amino acids. For this clone: Its antigen is not identified.

The entirety of the isolated RNA underwent reverse transcription, so expressed TCRB transcripts were sequenced. Assay used: immunoSEQ multiplex PCR; TCRdb lists only in-frame clones, some missing. The table records hundreds of thousands of clones, 11% to 15% of them present only once. Over 95% purity was reached by all sorted populations. The clonotype was recovered from a man between 18 and 35 years old with type 1 diabetes. The chain couples TRBV19 to TRBJ2-3, with D unclear. Specimen: naive CD4+ T cells from blood. CDR3 amino acids: CASSSQPSADTQYF. The DNA of the CDR3 is TGTGCCAGTAGTTCTCAACCCAGCGCAGATACGCAGTATTTT.